The 12 T cell receptor beta chains in this list originate from one sample, sequenced in a study of blood T cell repertoires in COVID-19. Repertoires were generated with immunoSEQ multiplex PCR, while TCRdb's copy carries only in-frame clones and drops some. The sample contains approximately 150,000 clones, 80% to 90% of which appear only once. Sequenced: peripheral blood. Receptor source: a woman in her forties or fifties with acute or convalescent COVID-19.

The gene calls are TRBV6-5 and TRBJ1-1; tentatively, D is TRBD1 (5 bases). The V gene lost 7 bases and the J gene lost 6 bases, with 18 bases spanning the gap. The germline gives CDR1 MNHEY, CDR2 SVGAGI. The CDR3 is 14 amino acids. This CDR3 reads CASTPRGGTSEAFF. For the CDR3, the DNA is TGTGCCAGCACCCCACGCGGGGGAACTTCTGAAGCTTTCTTT.

CDR3 amino acids: CASSYGLGYTF. CDR3 in DNA: TGTGCCAGCAGTTACGGCTTGGGCTACACCTTC. This chain links TRBV6-5 with TRBJ1-2; no reliable D call. V lost 2 bases and J 8 bases, leaving 6 bases between the germline ends. CDR1 MNHEY and CDR2 SVGAGI come from the germline V gene. The CDR3 consists of 11 residues.

The chain has TRBV7-2 and TRBJ2-1; 12 nucleotides align to TRBD2. Germline assignment: CDR1 SGHTA and CDR2 FQGNSA. J gave up 7 bases and V 3 bases, and 4 bases lay outside the gene matches. The CDR3 spans 15 residues. Written as DNA, the CDR3 is TGTGCCAGCAGCTTGGCTAGCGGGGGGGCAAATGAGCAGTTCTTC. Translation: CASSLASGGANEQFF.

The chain has TRBV5-1 and TRBJ1-1, with 10 bases aligning to TRBD1. The ends lost 4 bases at V and 7 bases at J; junction bases unmatched: 7. The CDR3 spans 14 residues. CDR1 SGHRS and CDR2 YFSETQ come from the germline V gene. The CDR3 spells CASSARQGASEAFF. The CDR3 DNA is TGCGCCAGCAGCGCTAGACAGGGGGCGAGTGAAGCTTTCTTT.

The rearrangement uses TRBV9 and TRBJ2-7, with D possibly being TRBD1 (6 bases). Germline-derived CDR1 and CDR2 are SGDLS and YYNGEE. This CDR3 has 13 residues. V was pared by 4 bases and J by 6 bases, with 14 bases between. This chain's CDR3 is CASSQNTGSEQYF. DNA for the CDR3: TGTGCCAGCAGCCAGAATACAGGGAGCGAGCAGTACTTC.

This sequence joins TRBV2 and TRBJ2-3; no reliable D call. This CDR3 region has 12 residues. V was cut by 7 bases and J by 1 base, with 6 bases left in between. CDR1 and CDR2 (germline): SNHLY, FYNNEI. The CDR3 reads CASNLGTDTQYF. The DNA of the CDR3 is TGTGCCAGCAATCTAGGCACAGATACGCAGTATTTT.

The gene calls are TRBV5-1 and TRBJ2-7; weak D call: TRBD1 (6 bases). V lost 4 bases and J lost 7, with 24 bases in between. The CDR3 is 16 residues long. CDR1 is SGHRS and CDR2 is YFSETQ in the germline V gene. The CDR3 DNA is TGCGCCAGCAGCCCTGCTCCGGGACAAGGACGCGGGGAGCAGTACTTC. Translated: CASSPAPGQGRGEQYF. Full variable domain (remainder filled in from reference TRBV5-1 and TRBJ2-7): KAGVTQTPRYLIKTRGQQVTLSCSPISGHRSVSWYQQTPGQGLQFLFEYFSETQRNKGNFPGRFSGRQFSNSRSEMNVSTLELGDSALYLCASSPAPGQGRGEQYFGPGTRLTVT.

This clone was seen only a few times. J is TRBJ2-2 and V is TRBV7-2; tentatively, D is TRBD2 (5 bases). Per the germline V gene, CDR1 is SGHTA and CDR2 is FQGNSA. CDR3 length: 17 amino acids. Trimming shortened V by 0 bases and J by 2 bases, and 13 bases separated the two germline ends. DNA for the CDR3: TGTGCCAGCAGCTTAGCATCAGTCGGGGTTAACACCGGGGAGCTGTTTTTT. It translates to CASSLASVGVNTGELFF.

The chain joins TRBV3-1 (or the pseudogene TRBV3-2) to TRBJ1-1, with 10 positions matching TRBD1. V shed 1 base, J shed 4 bases, and the junction held 9 bases outside the gene matches. This CDR3 has 17 amino acids. Germline V gives CDR1 LGHDT, CDR2 YNNKEL (reference sequence). The CDR3 region has the DNA TGTGCCAGCAGCCAAGCCGCGACAGGGGGCAGTAGCACTGAAGCTTTCTTT. The encoded protein is CASSQAATGGSSTEAFF.

This chain connects TRBV5-1 to TRBJ1-1, with 8 positions matching TRBD1. The CDR3 contains 14 residues. Trimming cost V 2 bases and J 6 bases; bases outside gene matches: 6. Germline loops: CDR1 SGHRS, CDR2 YFSETQ. The CDR3 reads CASSLGGQGAEAFF. The CDR3 DNA is TGCGCCAGCAGCTTAGGAGGACAGGGAGCTGAAGCTTTCTTT.

The chain couples TRBV19 to TRBJ2-1, with no clear D. The V gene lost 5 bases and the J gene lost 3 bases, with 5 bases spanning the gap. This CDR3 comprises 12 residues. Germline CDR1 and CDR2: LNHDA and SQIVND (reference sequence). The CDR3 nucleotides read TGTGCCAGTAGTGACAACTACAATGAGCAGTTCTTC. This translates into CASSDNYNEQFF.

V gene TRBV15 combines with J gene TRBJ2-7, with D possibly matching TRBD1 (6 bases). Germline V CDR1 and CDR2: LNHNV, YYDKDF (reference sequence). Trimming removed 0 bases at V and 5 bases at J, with 8 bases between. The CDR3 has 13 residues. This CDR3 reads CATSRDNRDEQYF. The CDR3 DNA reads TGTGCCACCAGCAGAGATAACAGGGACGAGCAGTACTTC.